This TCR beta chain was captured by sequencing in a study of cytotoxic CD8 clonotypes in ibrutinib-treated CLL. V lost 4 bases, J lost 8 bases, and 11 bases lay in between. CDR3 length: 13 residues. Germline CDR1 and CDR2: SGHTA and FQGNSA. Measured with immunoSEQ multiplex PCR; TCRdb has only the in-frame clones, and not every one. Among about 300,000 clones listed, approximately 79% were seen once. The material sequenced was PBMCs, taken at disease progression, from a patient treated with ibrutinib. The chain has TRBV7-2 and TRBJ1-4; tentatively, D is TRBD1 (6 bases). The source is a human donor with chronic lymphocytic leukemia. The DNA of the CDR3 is TGTGCCAGCAGCTCAGGGACATTAGAAAAACTGTTTTTT. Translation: CASSSGTLEKLFF.